This T cell receptor (beta chain) was sequenced in a study of blood T cell repertoires in COVID-19. As for this clone: Compared with germline, one end of the junction differs, possibly owing to a read error.

Authors' data handling: For nucleated cells, counts were estimated from reference gene primer amplification. Profiled with immunoSEQ multiplex PCR; TCRdb holds only in-frame clones, not every one. V, J and clone size derive from that table, while D and trimming were established from the DNA sequence. The sample includes 30,000 to 40,000 clones, 75% to 90% seen only once; the top ten take roughly 15%. CDR1 is LNHDA, CDR2 SQIVND, per germline (reference sequence). CDR3 length: 15 residues. The material sequenced was peripheral blood. The clonotype comes from a human donor with acute or convalescent COVID-19. The donor label of this sample is uncertain. This chain links TRBV19 with TRBJ1-2; 8 bases are shared with TRBD1. The CDR3 loop reads CASSIMQGASDGYTF. The CDR3 DNA sequence: TGTGCCAGCAGTATAATGCAGGGGGCTTCGGATGGCTACACCTTC.